This TCR beta chain appears in the sequencing data of a study of shared T cell receptors in the human thymus. Here immunoSEQ multiplex PCR was the method, and the copy in TCRdb shows in-frame clones only, minus some. This sample yields some 700,000 clones, of which roughly 90% are seen a single time; 0.0095% to 0.013% belongs to the top ten. The CDR3 is 12 residues long. The V end was cut by 7 bases, the J end by 4 bases, with 11 bases between. CDR1 MNHEY and CDR2 SMNVEV come from the germline V gene (reference sequence). These records were also assigned to another study, of human thymus T cells. This second study says: Among the donors, all were healthy Finnish infants having corrective surgery for congenital heart defects. There were highly overlapping thymic repertoires among unrelated individuals, as related research reported.

The sample was thymocytes. This receptor was obtained from a boy under two years old with a congenital heart defect. The V and J genes are TRBV27 and TRBJ2-7; maybe TRBD2 (6 bases). The CDR3 DNA follows: TGTGCCAGCACAAGCGGGCGGTACGAGCAGTACTTC. This gives the protein CASTSGRYEQYF.